What follows describes a single T cell receptor beta chain. CDR1 is MDHEN, CDR2 SYDVKM, per germline. This CDR3 is 15 amino acids long. V shed 6 bases and J 6 bases; nucleotides not matched to a gene: 12. Original methodology: Amplification of reference gene primers was used by the study to estimate nucleated cell counts. Assay used: immunoSEQ multiplex PCR; TCRdb lists only in-frame clones, some missing. V and J calls and clone size come straight from that table; D and trimming were deduced from the DNA. This table has some 380,000 clones, approximately 80% appearing once. The data were obtained in a study of blood T cell repertoires in COVID-19. In the study overall: Collection of acute and convalescent COVID-19 samples took place in the United States, Italy and Spain.

The source is a human donor with acute or convalescent COVID-19. The donor label of this sample is uncertain. This rearrangement joins TRBV28 to TRBJ2-7; 9 bases line up with TRBD1. The specimen was peripheral blood. The CDR3 DNA reads as TGTGCCAGCAGAGAACTTGGGACAGGGTCGGGCGAGCAGTACTTC. This translates into CASRELGTGSGEQYF.